The rows below give T cell receptor beta chains drawn from one sample of a study of shared clonotypes between healthy human individuals. Profiled with immunoSEQ multiplex PCR; TCRdb holds only in-frame clones, not every one. This table holds 2 million to 3 million clones, 80% to 95% found once. The sequencing input was naive CD4+ T cells from PBMCs. The receptors were gathered from a young man in good health. Some clones in this sample may be carry-over from other donors' samples. Both conserved end residues are part of each CDR3. The D gene is left open where the match is weak. Clone size is stated in some rows and not others, as once, few, many or a class when expanded.

-,-,TRBJ1-2,TRBV6-4,CASSKETGNYGYTF,TGTGCCAGCTCCAAGGAAACCGGGAACTATGGCTACACCTTC
-,-,TRBJ2-1,TRBV7-3,CASSLSLDNEQFF,TGTGCCAGCAGCTTATCCCTCGACAATGAGCAGTTCTTC
-,TRBD2,TRBJ2-7,TRBV5-1,CASRKGQRDSYEQYF,TGCGCCAGCAGGAAGGGGCAGCGGGACTCCTACGAGCAGTACTTC
once,-,TRBJ1-4,TRBV27,CASTERSGEKLFF,TGTGCCAGCACCGAGAGGTCAGGAGAAAAACTGTTTTTT
-,TRBD1,TRBJ2-7,TRBV7-9,CASSLAGTVEQYF,TGTGCCAGCAGCTTAGCGGGGACAGTTGAGCAGTACTTC
-,TRBD1,TRBJ2-2,TRBV5-1,CASSGQGASSGELFF,TGCGCCAGCAGCGGACAGGGGGCCTCGTCCGGGGAGCTGTTTTTT
-,-,TRBJ1-2,TRBV7-8,CASSLPGTYGYTF,TGTGCCAGCAGCTTACCCGGGACTTATGGCTACACCTTC
-,TRBD1,TRBJ1-1,TRBV5-6,CASSLVPGGNTEAFF,TGTGCCAGCAGCTTGGTCCCAGGGGGGAACACTGAAGCTTTCTTT
-,-,TRBJ2-3,TRBV7-6,CASSLSRDTQYF,TGTGCCAGCAGCCTATCCCGGGATACGCAGTATTTT
-,TRBD1,TRBJ2-1,TRBV19,CASSGMRQGYNEQFF,TGTGCCAGTAGTGGGATGAGACAGGGCTACAATGAGCAGTTCTTC
-,-,TRBJ1-2,TRBV6-5,CASSYSNGYGYTF,TGTGCCAGCAGTTACTCGAACGGTTATGGCTACACCTTC